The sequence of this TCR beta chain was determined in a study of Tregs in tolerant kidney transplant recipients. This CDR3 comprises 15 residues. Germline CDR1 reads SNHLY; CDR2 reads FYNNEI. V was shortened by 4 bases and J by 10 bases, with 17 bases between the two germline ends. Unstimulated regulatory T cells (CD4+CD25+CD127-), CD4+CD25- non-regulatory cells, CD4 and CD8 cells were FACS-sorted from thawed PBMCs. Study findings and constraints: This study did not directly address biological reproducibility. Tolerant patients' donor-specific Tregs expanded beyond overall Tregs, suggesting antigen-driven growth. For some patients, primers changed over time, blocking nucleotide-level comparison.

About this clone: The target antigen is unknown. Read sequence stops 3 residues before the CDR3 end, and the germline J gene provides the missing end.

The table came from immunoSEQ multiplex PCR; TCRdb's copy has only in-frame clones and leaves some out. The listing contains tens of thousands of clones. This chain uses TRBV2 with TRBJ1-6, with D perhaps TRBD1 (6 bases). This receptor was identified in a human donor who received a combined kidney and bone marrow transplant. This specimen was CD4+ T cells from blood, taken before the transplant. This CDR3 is CASSVRTVRDSPLHF. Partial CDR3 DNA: TGTGCCAGCAGTGTACGGACAGTTCGGGACTCACCC.